This TCR beta chain was captured by sequencing in a study of cytomegalovirus exposure and HLA in healthy donors (TCRdb year 2017). Broadly, across the study: According to an earlier analysis of around 600 of the donors, about 180 million T cells yielded over 90 million unique TCR beta sequences and 276 Gb of sequence data. An early release covering roughly 600 HLA-typed donors comprised 300 to 350 gigabases of sequencing data and around 86 million unique TCR sequences. Of the roughly 400 genotyped donors, 65% to 90% were placed in the genetic ancestry cluster associated with self-reported Caucasian donors. All discovery cohort repertoires had been generated using a single sequencing platform. Across some 400 genotyped donors of the cohort, an average of about 200,000 unique TCR beta nucleotide sequences per donor were sequenced, and approximately 17% of those sequences were non-productive. To decide whether each TCR beta V gene segment behaved as functional or pseudogenic, an earlier analysis of fewer than 750 of the donors relied on high-throughput TCR beta sequencing. The study aimed to test whether signatures of past pathogen exposure could be identified by cataloging public T cell receptors. In the later analysis, no new phenotypic data were used to find candidate immune exposures; instead, reliance was placed on TCR beta sequences and their occurrence across donors. Besides the first cohort of hundreds of subjects, a separate validation cohort made up of 120 different subjects was used. The number of donors typed differed by locus, with roughly 620-630 for A, B, C, DRB1 and DQB1, approximately 500 for DQA1, 600 to 610 for DPA1, and around 450 for DPB1. Using immunosequencing, the study profiled T cell repertoires from roughly 650 subjects and related those repertoires to cytomegalovirus serostatus. To predict cytomegalovirus infection status, the study combined high-throughput TCR immunosequencing, statistical association of individual TCRs with disease status, and machine learning. A later genetic analysis took genome-wide SNP genotypes for 398 of the 666 donors and used that subset as a discovery cohort. Donor age, sex, ethnicity and CMV serostatus were collected together with the repertoire data. Class I and class II HLA loci were covered by the typing at four-digit resolution. A later analysis re-examined previously published TCR beta repertoires from hundreds of donors and added high-resolution HLA genotyping to investigate patterns of TCR occurrence. Roughly five DR-DQ haplotypes were treated as single units for association and clustering because of strong linkage in the cohort.

The protocol used for the library was the immunoSEQ multiplex PCR assay. For the multiplex PCR, a mixture combining 60 forward primers for TCR Vbeta segments and 13 reverse primers for TCR Jbeta segments was used. The CDR3 region of rearranged TCR beta genes was amplified from genomic DNA by a multiplex PCR assay. The amplified TCR beta libraries were sequenced on the Illumina HiSeq System as 87-base-pair reads. Regarding the original processing steps: Across the 600 to 700 repertoires, a later analysis counted approximately 83 million unique TCR beta chains, some 11 million of which were shared by at least two donors. A nearest-neighbor algorithm error-corrected the raw reads and collapsed the reads into unique sequences, merging closely related sequences to remove PCR and sequencing errors. V, D and J gene segments were assigned by aligning CDR3 sequences to IMGT reference sequences. For a sequence to be retained, a match of at least six nucleotides was required to both a V gene segment and a J gene segment. A rearrangement counted as productive if the CDR3 had no stop codons and remained in frame with V and J, and every other rearrangement counted as non-productive. CDR3 was defined according to IMGT convention as the region running from the second conserved V-encoded cysteine to the conserved J-encoded phenylalanine. The earlier analysis of about 500 of the donors excluded sequences that lacked an unambiguous match to a single V gene segment. In an earlier analysis of some 590 of the donors, a V segment was called functional when productive rearrangements were above 56.7%, and segregating when the standard deviation between donors exceeded 5%. A statistical classification framework was built to diagnose cytomegalovirus status from the catalog of TCR beta chain sequences. V and J gene assignment, in a later analysis, came from comparing TCR nucleotide sequences with IMGT/GENE-DB human TR gene sequences. Using the TCRdist pipeline, a later analysis assigned CDR3 sequences along with most-parsimonious VDJ recombination scenarios. In a later analysis, every TCR beta chain was defined by the combination of its CDR3 amino acid sequence and its V-gene family, and reads without a unique V-gene family were dropped. To address suspected cross-contamination and a sequencing artifact, a later analysis removed 550 to 750 highly shared, low-generation-probability nucleotide sequences. In a later analysis, a clonal expansion index for each public chain was calculated from normalized within-repertoire ranks of inferred template counts. Generation probabilities in a later analysis came from a VDJ recombination model fitted to out-of-frame rearrangements, and those results were checked against IGoR. In a later analysis, hypergeometric tests were used to score TCR-TCR, TCR-HLA and TCR-CMV co-occurrence, with a repertoire-size bias correction applied to TCR pairs. In a later analysis, false discovery rates were estimated by permuting HLA or CMV assignments 20 times. A later analysis grouped co-occurring TCRs with DBSCAN, adding TCRdist sequence similarity when clustering within HLA-allele-positive subsets. Co-occurrence clustering excluded repertoires with fewer than 30,000 or more than 120,000 public chains, plus five with anomalous nucleotide sharing. TCRdb holds this immuneACCESS table with in-frame rearrangements only. Some clones are missing; in checked studies, unresolved V genes explain under half, and the rest has no known cause. V, J and clone size reflect that table, while D and trimming were determined from the DNA. In this sample the table shows 90,000 to 120,000 clones, around 76% of which occur a single time. Of the sample, about 2% is held by the ten largest clones.

V trim: 5 bases; J trim: 3 bases; unmatched bases: 7. Inclusive of the bounding cysteine and phenylalanine, the CDR3 is 16 residues long. Only CDR3 DNA is held: 48 bases, read in frame from base 1. Taken from the germline V gene (reference sequence), the CDR1 and CDR2 loops are SEHNR and FQNEAQ. The cohort was made up of under 800 healthy bone marrow donors. At the time of sampling, all cohort members were nominally healthy, though unrecorded immune exposures were likely present. The donor was CMV seronegative and was included in the group of about 350 seronegative cohort members. Every donor gave a peripheral blood sample, and the peripheral blood mononuclear cells from that sample were used for TCR beta sequencing. The Qiagen DNeasy Blood Extraction Kit was used to extract genomic DNA from the blood cell samples. The paper's findings and limits, for the study overall: This cohort had only TCR beta chains sequenced, and the lack of alpha or paired-chain data limited which features could be detected. When HLA alleles, especially DR and DQ, strongly co-occurred, attributing TCR associations to individual alleles was difficult. Sequencing depth was assumed to be roughly uniform across donors in the presence/absence analyses, though that assumption may not hold. The classifier was reported to diagnose cytomegalovirus status with high specificity and sensitivity in both the original cohort and the validation cohort. Because HLA typing was missing for some donors at each locus, association tests included only the typed subset. Specific HLA alleles were associated with roughly 16,000 TCR beta sequences at a false discovery rate of 0.05 in a later analysis. Some IMGT-functional V segments, including TRBV6-2 and TRBV6-3, could not be distinguished by the 87-base-pair reads and were therefore excluded. Because counts were too low, seventeen rarely observed V segments, including chromosome 9 orphons, were excluded from the earlier analysis of under 650 of the donors. Correlated functional status among segregating V segments might reflect linkage disequilibrium, but an unknown experimental factor could not be ruled out. A total of about 150 TCR beta chains were listed by the study as associated with cytomegalovirus. CMV serostatus was the only immune exposure information available for the cohort. Compared with the roughly 700-donor mean, donors in an Asian-associated ancestry cluster had fewer N-insertions in productive TCRs, according to a later genetic analysis. Most TCR sequences were observed very rarely across donors, whereas some public TCRs were present in many individuals. The authors suggested that the approach could potentially be extended to other disease states and immunological phenotypes. V-gene and J-gene trimming of TCR beta chains was associated with a missense DCLRE1C variant in a later genetic analysis, and the association was replicated in an independent cohort. A later analysis reported that several top co-occurrence clusters appeared linked to parvovirus B19, influenza, CMV and Epstein-Barr virus. A further reported finding was that TCR beta sequences accurately predicted the HLA-A and HLA-B alleles for most subjects in the first cohort. A cluster of highly shared sequence variants was judged likely to be a technical artifact of the sequencing pipeline. According to a later analysis, TCR association rates differed among HLA loci, with DRB1 alleles showing the most associated TCRs and HLA-C alleles showing the fewest. An earlier analysis of 450 to 750 of the donors showed that most TCR beta V segments appeared in productive rearrangements either about 87% or about 30% of the time, which broadly matched IMGT annotations. In a later analysis, HLA-associated TCR beta chains were found to be more clonally expanded and to have lower generation probabilities than equally common non-associated chains. In vitro tests confirmed that a few of the cytomegalovirus-associated TCR beta chains recognize cytomegalovirus antigens. Most CMV-associated TCR beta chains appeared to be HLA-restricted in a later analysis, and the HLA associations seemed to be driven largely by CMV exposure.

In regard to this clone: What this receptor recognizes is not known. There are no base qualities to consult, and no much larger clone falls within one base.

Here the chain combines TRBV7-9 and TRBJ2-6, with TRBD2 identical over 7 junction bases. Sequenced material: PBMCs. This TCR was recovered from a man aged 18 to 30 in good health and CMV-seronegative. Here the CDR3 is given as CASSAQGGFGANVLTF. Read as DNA, the sequence is TGTGCCAGCAGCGCCCAGGGAGGGTTTGGGGCCAACGTCCTGACTTTC.